This TCR beta chain was recorded in a study of T cells after yellow fever vaccination. The wider study: Preparation used SMART-Seq v4 Ultra Low Input for the low-cell-number fractions. Study-wide findings and caveats: Primary-vaccination clones mostly resurfaced post-booster (approximately 96% CD4, approximately 90% CD8). A small share of clonotypes appeared in both CD4 and CD8 compartments.

Germline CDR1 reads SGHRS; CDR2 reads YFSETQ. The CDR3 loop spans 15 amino acids. V gave up 4 bases and J gave up 4 bases; unmatched junction bases: 8. Of note for this clonotype: Its antigen remains unknown.

One entry per CDR3 protein, called by TCRdb with MiXCR from the 5' RACE reads. The repertoire has nearly 350,000 distinct CDR3 sequences, approximately 8% of them found once; the top ten carry about 16%. The receptor was derived from a man aged 18 to 35 who received the YFV17D yellow fever vaccine. The sequencing used PBMCs, collected about 41 days after the first yellow fever vaccination. The gene calls are TRBV5-1 and TRBJ1-3, with 7 positions matching TRBD1. CDR3 residues: CASSERTGVGNTIYF. In DNA, the CDR3 is TGCGCCAGCAGCGAGAGAACAGGGGTCGGAAACACCATATATTTT.